This T cell receptor beta chain was observed in a study of T cells in Graves' hyperthyroidism and ophthalmopathy. Researchers took RNA transcripts and amplified the TCR beta CDR3 regions from them. With the HTBI primer set, the TCR CDR3 went through a first round of RT-PCR. TCRdb independently ran MiXCR on the multiplex PCR reads; one entry per CDR3 protein. Here the sample spans about 300,000 distinct CDR3 sequences, roughly an eighth being singletons. Clinicians diagnosed patients from clinical symptoms, serum thyroxine and TRAb, thyroid ultrasound and orbital computed tomography. The PBMCs had their origin in more than 9.5 ml of fresh peripheral blood. Many counts were recorded for this clonotype. Source material: blood. The receptor was isolated from a woman aged 40 to 50 with Graves' hyperthyroidism.

The CDR3 is CASMATGYTGELFF. The CDR3, as DNA: TGTGCCAGCATGGCGACGGGTTACACCGGGGAGCTGTTTTTT. V is TRBV12-3 or TRBV12-4 and J is TRBJ2-2; D call uncertain. Deletions cut 7 bases from V and 3 bases from J, with 12 bases between. The CDR3 has 14 residues.